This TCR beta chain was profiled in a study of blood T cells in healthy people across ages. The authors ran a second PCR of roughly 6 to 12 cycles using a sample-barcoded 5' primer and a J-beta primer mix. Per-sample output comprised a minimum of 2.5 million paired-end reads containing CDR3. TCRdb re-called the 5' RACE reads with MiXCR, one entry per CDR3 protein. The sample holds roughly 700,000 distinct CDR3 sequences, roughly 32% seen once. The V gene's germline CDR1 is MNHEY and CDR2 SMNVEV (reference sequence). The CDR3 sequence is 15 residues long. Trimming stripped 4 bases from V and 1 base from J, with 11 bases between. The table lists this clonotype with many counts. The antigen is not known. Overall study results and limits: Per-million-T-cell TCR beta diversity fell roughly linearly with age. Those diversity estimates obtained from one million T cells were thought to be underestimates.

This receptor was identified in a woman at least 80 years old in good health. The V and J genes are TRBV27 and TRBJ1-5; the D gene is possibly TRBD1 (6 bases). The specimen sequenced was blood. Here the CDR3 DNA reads TGTGCCAGCAGTTACCAGGGGACAAGCAATCAGCCCCAGCATTTT. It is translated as CASSYQGTSNQPQHF.